This TCR beta chain was recorded in a study of blood T cell repertoires in COVID-19. CDR3 length: 15 residues. V dropped 0 bases and J dropped 6; count of bases not matched to a gene: 5. CDR1 and CDR2 from the germline V gene are SGHRS and YFSETQ. Per the authors' pipeline: Estimation of nucleated cell counts relied on the amplification of reference gene primers. Assay: immunoSEQ multiplex PCR; the TCRdb copy retains only in-frame clones and omits some. V and J calls plus clone size are reproduced from that table; the DNA served to infer D and trimming. The sample includes tens of thousands of clones, 89% of them seen just once.

The receptor was derived from a woman in her forties or fifties with active COVID-19. The source material was peripheral blood. This chain joins TRBV5-1 and TRBJ2-2; 7 bases are shared with TRBD1. The CDR3 DNA reads as TGCGCCAGCAGCTTGGTTAGGGGGCAGGCCGGGGAGCTGTTTTTT. Residues: CASSLVRGQAGELFF.